This record covers a single T cell receptor (beta chain). Its antigen is unknown. This specimen includes other DNA sequences encoding the same CDR3. The data stem from a study of shared clonotypes between healthy human individuals. The overall study: The cohort comprised a couple of women and a few men. Their ages spanned 18 to 49 years. Whole-study findings and limits: Estimated richness was generally greater in naive than memory subsets.

Repertoires were generated with immunoSEQ multiplex PCR, while TCRdb's copy carries only in-frame clones and drops some. The data show roughly 700,000 clones, approximately 79% seen once. The specimen was memory CD4+ T cells sorted from blood. Specified subset: CD45RA-negative fraction. This receptor was taken from a woman aged 25 to 39 in good health.

CDR3 bases: TGTGCCAGCAGTTACCGGAACTCCTACGAGCAGTACTTC. Protein sequence: CASSYRNSYEQYF. V is TRBV6-6 and J is TRBJ2-7; D is undetermined. V was shortened by 2 bases and J by 0 bases, with 5 bases between the two germline ends. There are 13 residues in the CDR3. CDR1 MNHNY and CDR2 SVGAGI come from the germline V gene (reference sequence).